This TCR beta chain was captured in a study of tumour-infiltrating T cells in Burkitt lymphoma. As for the study in general: Productive clonality predicted overall and progression-free survival.

Profiled with immunoSEQ multiplex PCR; TCRdb holds only in-frame clones, not every one. The top ten clones hold roughly 2.3% of a sample with about 5,400 clones, roughly 9.8% of them seen once. V was pared by 3 bases and J by 10 bases, with 7 bases between. The CDR3 contains 11 residues. The germline CDR1 and CDR2 sequences are SEHNR and FQNEAQ (reference sequence). This receptor was identified in a human donor with diffuse large B-cell lymphoma. Sequencing input: tumor tissue. V is TRBV7-9 and J is TRBJ2-1, with D hard to call. CDR3: CASSFDFEQFF. The DNA for the CDR3 is TGTGCCAGCAGCTTTGACTTCGAGCAGTTCTTC.